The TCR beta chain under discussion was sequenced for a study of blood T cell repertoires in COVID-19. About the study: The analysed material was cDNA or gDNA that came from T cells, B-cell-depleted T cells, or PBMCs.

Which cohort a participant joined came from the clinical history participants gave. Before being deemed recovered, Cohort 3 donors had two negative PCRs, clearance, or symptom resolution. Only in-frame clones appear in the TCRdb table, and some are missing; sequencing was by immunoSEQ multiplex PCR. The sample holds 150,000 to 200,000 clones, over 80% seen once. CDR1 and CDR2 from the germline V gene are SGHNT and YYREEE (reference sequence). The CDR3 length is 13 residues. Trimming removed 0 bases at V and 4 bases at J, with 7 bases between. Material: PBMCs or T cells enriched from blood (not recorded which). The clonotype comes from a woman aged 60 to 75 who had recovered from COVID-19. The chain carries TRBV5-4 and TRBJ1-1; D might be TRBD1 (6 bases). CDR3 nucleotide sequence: TGTGCCAGCAGCTTGGACAGGGCCACTGAAGCTTTCTTT. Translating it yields CASSLDRATEAFF.